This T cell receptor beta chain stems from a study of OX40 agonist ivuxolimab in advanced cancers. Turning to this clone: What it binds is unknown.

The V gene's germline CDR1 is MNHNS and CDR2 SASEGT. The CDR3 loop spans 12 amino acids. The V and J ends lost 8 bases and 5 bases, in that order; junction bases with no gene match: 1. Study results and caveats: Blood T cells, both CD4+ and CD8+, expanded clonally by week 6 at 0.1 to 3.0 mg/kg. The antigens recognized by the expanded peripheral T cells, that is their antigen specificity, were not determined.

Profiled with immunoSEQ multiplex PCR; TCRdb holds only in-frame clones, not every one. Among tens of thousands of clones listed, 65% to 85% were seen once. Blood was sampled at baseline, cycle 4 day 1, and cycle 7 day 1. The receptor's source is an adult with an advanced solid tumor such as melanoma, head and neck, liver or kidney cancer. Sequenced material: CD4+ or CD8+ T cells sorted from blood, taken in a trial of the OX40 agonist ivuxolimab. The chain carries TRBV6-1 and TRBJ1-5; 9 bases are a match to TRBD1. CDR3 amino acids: CASDRGDQPQHF. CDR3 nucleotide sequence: TGTGCCAGCGACAGGGGGGATCAGCCCCAGCATTTT.